This T cell receptor beta chain was retrieved from a study of T cells after yellow fever vaccination. Broader study findings: Peaking on day 5 versus 15, the secondary response was faster but weaker.

The CDR3 is made up of 13 amino acids. V dropped 1 base and J dropped 5 bases, with 9 bases sitting between them. CDR1 is SEHNR, CDR2 FQNEAQ, per germline (reference sequence). On this clonotype: The antigen is unknown.

MiXCR, applied by TCRdb to the 5' RACE reads, yields one record per CDR3 protein. The sample contains about 170,000 distinct CDR3 sequences, about 10% of which appear only once. The material sequenced was CD8+ T cells sorted from PBMCs, taken 15 days after the yellow fever booster vaccination. This chain uses TRBV7-9 with TRBJ2-7, with D unresolved. The clonotype comes from a man aged 18 to 35 who received the YFV17D yellow fever vaccine. As DNA, the CDR3 is TGTGCCAGCAGCTTAGGGGATGGGAACGAGCAGTACGTC. It translates to CASSLGDGNEQYV.